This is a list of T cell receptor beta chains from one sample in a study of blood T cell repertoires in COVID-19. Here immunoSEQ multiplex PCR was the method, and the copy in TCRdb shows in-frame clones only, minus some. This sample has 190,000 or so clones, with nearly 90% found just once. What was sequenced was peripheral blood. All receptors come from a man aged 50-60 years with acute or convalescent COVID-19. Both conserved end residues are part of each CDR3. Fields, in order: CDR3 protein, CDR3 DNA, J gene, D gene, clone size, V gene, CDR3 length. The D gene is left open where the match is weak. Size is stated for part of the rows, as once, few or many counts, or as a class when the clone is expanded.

CDR3 protein: CASQLGSSSYNSPLHF
CDR3 DNA: TGTGCCAGCCAACTGGGGAGTAGTTCCTATAATTCACCCCTCCACTTT
J gene: TRBJ1-6
D gene: .
clone size: .
V gene: TRBV9
CDR3 length: 16

CDR3 protein: CASSRDRGIGELFF
CDR3 DNA: TGTGCCAGCAGTCGGGACAGGGGTATCGGGGAGCTGTTTTTT
J gene: TRBJ2-2
D gene: TRBD1
clone size: .
V gene: TRBV28
CDR3 length: 14

CDR3 protein: CASSARVGTEAFF
CDR3 DNA: TGTGCCAGCAGCGCGAGGGTGGGCACTGAAGCTTTCTTT
J gene: TRBJ1-1
D gene: .
clone size: .
V gene: TRBV9
CDR3 length: 13

CDR3 protein: CASSQKTSVVETQYF
CDR3 DNA: TGCGCCAGCAGCCAGAAGACTAGCGTGGTCGAGACCCAGTACTTC
J gene: TRBJ2-5
D gene: TRBD2
clone size: .
V gene: TRBV4-1
CDR3 length: 15

CDR3 protein: CASTATGGETQYF
CDR3 DNA: TGTGCCAGCACCGCGACGGGAGGGGAGACCCAGTACTTC
J gene: TRBJ2-5
D gene: TRBD2
clone size: .
V gene: TRBV6-5
CDR3 length: 13

CDR3 protein: CASSHTGPQNTGELFF
CDR3 DNA: TGCGCCAGCAGCCATACAGGTCCCCAGAACACCGGGGAGCTGTTTTTT
J gene: TRBJ2-2
D gene: .
clone size: .
V gene: TRBV4-1
CDR3 length: 16

CDR3 protein: CASSFERGWGTEAFF
CDR3 DNA: TGTGCCAGCAGTTTCGAAAGGGGCTGGGGCACTGAAGCTTTCTTT
J gene: TRBJ1-1
D gene: .
clone size: .
V gene: TRBV27
CDR3 length: 15

CDR3 protein: CASSYTGKNTEAFF
CDR3 DNA: TGTGCCAGCAGTTACACAGGGAAGAACACTGAAGCTTTCTTT
J gene: TRBJ1-1
D gene: .
clone size: .
V gene: TRBV6-2/TRBV6-3
CDR3 length: 14

CDR3 protein: CASSYRGQGYTF
CDR3 DNA: TGTGCCAGCAGTTACAGGGGGCAGGGCTACACCTTC
J gene: TRBJ1-2
D gene: TRBD1
clone size: .
V gene: TRBV6-5
CDR3 length: 12

CDR3 protein: CASKRTSGLDTQYF
CDR3 DNA: TGTGCCAGCAAACGGACTAGCGGGCTGGATACGCAGTATTTT
J gene: TRBJ2-3
D gene: TRBD2
clone size: .
V gene: TRBV7-8
CDR3 length: 14

CDR3 protein: CATRAMNTEAFF
CDR3 DNA: TGTGCCACCAGGGCCATGAACACTGAAGCTTTCTTT
J gene: TRBJ1-1
D gene: .
clone size: few
V gene: TRBV10-3
CDR3 length: 12

CDR3 protein: CASSLNRGEQFF
CDR3 DNA: TGTGCCAGCAGTTTAAATCGAGGGGAGCAGTTCTTC
J gene: TRBJ2-1
D gene: .
clone size: .
V gene: TRBV27
CDR3 length: 12

CDR3 protein: CASSGGAGLSYEQYF
CDR3 DNA: TGTGCCAGCAGCGGGGGAGCGGGGCTCTCCTACGAGCAGTACTTC
J gene: TRBJ2-7
D gene: TRBD2
clone size: .
V gene: TRBV7-2
CDR3 length: 15

CDR3 protein: CASSLAGRYTGELFF
CDR3 DNA: TGCGCCAGCAGCTTGGCTGGCAGATACACCGGGGAGCTGTTTTTT
J gene: TRBJ2-2
D gene: .
clone size: once
V gene: TRBV5-1
CDR3 length: 15

CDR3 protein: CASAPRERGLTDTQYF
CDR3 DNA: TGTGCCAGTGCCCCCCGGGAGCGGGGGCTCACAGATACGCAGTATTTT
J gene: TRBJ2-3
D gene: TRBD2
clone size: .
V gene: TRBV19
CDR3 length: 16

CDR3 protein: CASSAQQGFGYTF
CDR3 DNA: TGTGCCAGCAGTGCCCAACAGGGCTTTGGCTACACCTTC
J gene: TRBJ1-2
D gene: .
clone size: .
V gene: TRBV6-4
CDR3 length: 13

CDR3 protein: CASSLREGLAATNEKLFF
CDR3 DNA: TGTGCCAGCAGCTTAAGGGAGGGACTCGCTGCAACTAATGAAAAACTGTTTTTT
J gene: TRBJ1-4
D gene: .
clone size: once
V gene: TRBV7-2
CDR3 length: 18

CDR3 protein: CASSPDQAREQYF
CDR3 DNA: TGTGCCAGCAGCCCCGACCAGGCGCGTGAGCAGTACTTC
J gene: TRBJ2-7
D gene: .
clone size: .
V gene: TRBV5-4
CDR3 length: 13

CDR3 protein: CASSSVADTQYF
CDR3 DNA: TGTGCCAGCAGCTCCGTCGCAGATACGCAGTATTTT
J gene: TRBJ2-3
D gene: .
clone size: .
V gene: TRBV6-1
CDR3 length: 12

CDR3 protein: CASSVAGIRETQYF
CDR3 DNA: TGTGCCAGCAGTGTCGCAGGGATTCGGGAGACCCAGTACTTC
J gene: TRBJ2-5
D gene: .
clone size: .
V gene: TRBV2
CDR3 length: 14

CDR3 protein: CASSCRDRGRWETQYF
CDR3 DNA: TGTGCCAGCAGCTGCCGGGACAGGGGAAGATGGGAGACCCAGTACTTC
J gene: TRBJ2-5
D gene: TRBD1
clone size: .
V gene: TRBV13
CDR3 length: 16

CDR3 protein: CTTGTYGYTF
CDR3 DNA: TGCACGACAGGTACCTACGGCTACACCTTC
J gene: TRBJ1-2
D gene: .
clone size: .
V gene: TRBV20-1
CDR3 length: 10

CDR3 protein: CATSGRASDTQYF
CDR3 DNA: TGTGCCACCAGTGGGAGGGCCAGCGATACGCAGTATTTT
J gene: TRBJ2-3
D gene: .
clone size: .
V gene: TRBV24-1
CDR3 length: 13

CDR3 protein: CASSFNSPGKVHGYTF
CDR3 DNA: TGTGCCAGCAGCTTCAATTCCCCAGGGAAGGTTCATGGCTACACCTTC
J gene: TRBJ1-2
D gene: .
clone size: .
V gene: TRBV5-4
CDR3 length: 16

CDR3 protein: CASSANRVSSGELFF
CDR3 DNA: TGTGCCAGTAGTGCCAACAGGGTTTCGTCCGGGGAGCTGTTTTTT
J gene: TRBJ2-2
D gene: .
clone size: .
V gene: TRBV19
CDR3 length: 15

CDR3 protein: CASSKDSNTEAFF
CDR3 DNA: TGTGCCAGCAGCAAGGACAGCAACACTGAAGCTTTCTTT
J gene: TRBJ1-1
D gene: .
clone size: once
V gene: TRBV2
CDR3 length: 13

CDR3 protein: CASSFVMGTGYTEAFF
CDR3 DNA: TGCGCCAGCAGCTTTGTAATGGGGACAGGGTACACTGAAGCTTTCTTT
J gene: TRBJ1-1
D gene: TRBD1
clone size: once
V gene: TRBV5-1
CDR3 length: 16

CDR3 protein: CASSLPGTANEKLFF
CDR3 DNA: TGTGCCAGCAGTTTACCCGGGACAGCTAATGAAAAACTGTTTTTT
J gene: TRBJ1-4
D gene: TRBD1
clone size: .
V gene: TRBV28
CDR3 length: 15

CDR3 protein: CASSSRSFSGANVLTF
CDR3 DNA: TGTGCCAGTAGTAGCAGGTCTTTTTCTGGGGCCAACGTCCTGACTTTC
J gene: TRBJ2-6
D gene: .
clone size: .
V gene: TRBV19
CDR3 length: 16

CDR3 protein: CASSTTGGEGYGYTF
CDR3 DNA: TGTGCCAGCTCAACAACAGGGGGCGAGGGGTATGGCTACACCTTC
J gene: TRBJ1-2
D gene: TRBD1
clone size: .
V gene: TRBV18
CDR3 length: 15

CDR3 protein: CASSLRQGPANYGYTF
CDR3 DNA: TGCGCCAGCAGCTTGAGACAGGGTCCAGCTAACTATGGCTACACCTTC
J gene: TRBJ1-2
D gene: TRBD1
clone size: .
V gene: TRBV5-1
CDR3 length: 16

CDR3 protein: CATSYYNEQFF
CDR3 DNA: TGTGCCACCTCCTATTACAATGAGCAGTTCTTC
J gene: TRBJ2-1
D gene: .
clone size: .
V gene: TRBV24-1
CDR3 length: 11

CDR3 protein: CASRPRGALNSPLHF
CDR3 DNA: TGTGCCAGCAGACCCCGGGGGGCGCTTAATTCACCCCTCCACTTT
J gene: TRBJ1-6
D gene: .
clone size: few
V gene: TRBV6-5
CDR3 length: 15

CDR3 protein: CASKEHVRIVEAFF
CDR3 DNA: TGTGCCAGCAAGGAGCACGTCCGGATAGTTGAAGCTTTCTTT
J gene: TRBJ1-1
D gene: .
clone size: .
V gene: TRBV2
CDR3 length: 14

CDR3 protein: CAIGSGVTDTQYF
CDR3 DNA: TGTGCCATCGGTAGCGGGGTCACAGATACGCAGTATTTT
J gene: TRBJ2-3
D gene: TRBD2
clone size: .
V gene: TRBV10-3
CDR3 length: 13

CDR3 protein: CASSYWTSGRSYEQYF
CDR3 DNA: TGTGCCAGCAGTTACTGGACTAGCGGGAGATCCTACGAGCAGTACTTC
J gene: TRBJ2-7
D gene: TRBD2
clone size: .
V gene: TRBV27
CDR3 length: 16